A selection of T cell receptor beta chains follows, all from one sample in a study of cytomegalovirus exposure and HLA in healthy donors. Using immunoSEQ multiplex PCR, the repertoire was profiled, and TCRdb retains in-frame clones only, with some absent. The data contain 150,000 to 200,000 clones, about 76% of them singletons. Material: PBMCs. The receptors originated from a woman aged 45-65 years in good health and CMV-seronegative. CDR3s include the opening cysteine and the closing phenylalanine or tryptophan. The D gene is left open where the match is weak. Not all rows give a size; the values are once, few, many and, for expanded clones, a class.

cdr3_aa | cdr3_nt | j_call | d_call | clone_size | v_call
CASSLTGTTDTQYF | TGTGCCAGCAGCTTGACAGGCACCACAGATACGCAGTATTTT | TRBJ2-3 | NA | few | TRBV7-9
CASSLTASTDTQYF | TGTGCCAGCAGCCTGACAGCTAGCACAGATACGCAGTATTTT | TRBJ2-3 | NA | NA | TRBV6-5
CASSDIRDSLDNSPLHF | TGTGCCAGCAGCGATATCAGGGACTCCCTTGATAATTCACCCCTCCACTTT | TRBJ1-6 | NA | NA | TRBV7-8
CASRRPGTFSKGLFF | TGTGCCAGCAGGCGTCCCGGGACATTTTCTAAGGGGCTGTTTTTT | TRBJ1-4 | NA | NA | TRBV28
CASSLFSGGTQETQYF | TGTGCCAGCAGCTTGTTTAGCGGGGGGACCCAAGAGACCCAGTACTTC | TRBJ2-5 | TRBD2 | NA | TRBV5-4
CASSPRTGTEQFF | TGTGCCAGCAGTCCCCGCACAGGAACTGAGCAGTTCTTC | TRBJ2-1 | NA | NA | TRBV7-3
CAWNPRGRGDYGYTF | TGTGCCTGGAACCCTCGGGGCAGGGGGGACTATGGCTACACCTTC | TRBJ1-2 | TRBD1 | NA | TRBV30
CASSLSTGQGSPLHF | TGTGCCAGCAGTTTATCGACAGGGCAGGGGTCACCCCTCCACTTT | TRBJ1-6 | TRBD1 | NA | TRBV27
CASSSTGSTEAFF | TGTGCCAGCAGCTCAACAGGGAGCACTGAAGCTTTCTTT | TRBJ1-1 | NA | NA | TRBV7-3
CASSYPGQGYYEQYF | TGTGCCAGCAGTTACCCGGGACAGGGCTACTACGAGCAGTACTTC | TRBJ2-7 | TRBD1 | NA | TRBV28
CASSRLGGLEKLFF | TGTGCCAGCAGTCGGCTAGGCGGCCTGGAAAAACTGTTTTTT | TRBJ1-4 | NA | NA | TRBV2
CASSIGGGPGNTIYF | TGTGCCAGTAGTATAGGCGGGGGGCCTGGAAACACCATATATTTT | TRBJ1-3 | NA | NA | TRBV19
CASSQRTGPGGYTF | TGCGCCAGCAGCCAACGGACAGGGCCTGGAGGCTACACCTTC | TRBJ1-2 | TRBD1 | NA | TRBV5-1
CASSLGIRGPTNEKLFF | TGTGCCAGCAGTTTAGGTATCCGTGGGCCTACAAATGAAAAACTGTTTTTT | TRBJ1-4 | NA | NA | TRBV28
CASSRAGGEGGELFF | TGTGCCAGCAGCAGGGCAGGGGGTGAGGGCGGGGAGCTGTTTTTT | TRBJ2-2 | TRBD1 | NA | TRBV27
CASSALQGGQPQHF | TGTGCCAGCAGCGCCCTCCAGGGCGGACAGCCCCAGCATTTT | TRBJ1-5 | NA | NA | TRBV9
CASSIGGGRTDTQYF | TGTGCCAGTAGTATAGGAGGGGGAAGGACAGATACGCAGTATTTT | TRBJ2-3 | NA | NA | TRBV19
CSAPRGGEQYF | TGCAGTGCTCCCCGGGGGGGCGAGCAGTACTTC | TRBJ2-7 | TRBD2 | NA | TRBV20-1
CASARGENTEAFF | TGTGCCAGCGCCCGGGGGGAAAACACTGAAGCTTTCTTT | TRBJ1-1 | NA | NA | TRBV18
CAISPRTGENEQYF | TGTGCCATCAGTCCCCGGACAGGGGAAAACGAGCAGTACTTC | TRBJ2-7 | TRBD1 | few | TRBV10-3
CASSSGQNYEQYF | TGTGCCAGCAGCTCGGGACAGAACTACGAGCAGTACTTC | TRBJ2-7 | TRBD1 | NA | TRBV7-2
CASGTGVMNTEAFF | TGTGCCAGTGGGACAGGCGTCATGAACACTGAAGCTTTCTTT | TRBJ1-1 | TRBD1 | NA | TRBV10-3
CASSDSNSATNEKLFF | TGTGCCAGCAGTGACTCCAACTCTGCAACTAATGAAAAACTGTTTTTT | TRBJ1-4 | NA | NA | TRBV25-1
CASSLVSAGQGSNQPQHF | TGTGCCAGCAGTTTGGTCAGTGCCGGACAGGGAAGCAATCAGCCCCAGCATTTT | TRBJ1-5 | TRBD1 | NA | TRBV28
CASSFSRVAEGTGELFF | TGTGCCAGCAGTTTTTCCCGAGTCGCGGAGGGGACCGGGGAGCTGTTTTTT | TRBJ2-2 | NA | NA | TRBV28
CASSSGTGGLAEAFF | TGTGCCAGCAGCTCCGGGACAGGGGGCTTGGCTGAAGCTTTCTTT | TRBJ1-1 | TRBD1 | NA | TRBV7-3
CASSYEAADTQYF | TGTGCCAGCAGTTACGAGGCGGCAGATACGCAGTATTTT | TRBJ2-3 | NA | NA | TRBV6-5
CASSLYPGQGRDGYTF | TGTGCCAGCAGTTTATATCCGGGACAGGGGCGAGATGGCTACACCTTC | TRBJ1-2 | TRBD1 | NA | TRBV28
CAISGLGGGEQYF | TGTGCCATCAGTGGCCTGGGAGGCGGCGAGCAGTACTTC | TRBJ2-7 | NA | NA | TRBV10-3
CASSLTTGPAYEAFF | TGTGCCAGCAGTCTAACTACAGGGCCCGCATATGAAGCTTTCTTT | TRBJ1-1 | NA | NA | TRBV28